Below are 5 T cell receptor beta chains sequenced from a single sample in a study of CDR3 diversity in severe acne. TCRdb itself ran the PCR reads through MiXCR, one entry per CDR3 protein. The sample yields over 90,000 distinct CDR3 sequences, about half seen once. The material sequenced was blood. The receptors shown here come from a male donor with acne.

This clonotype was found many times. V usage is TRBV19 and J usage is TRBJ2-1; the D gene is possibly TRBD2 (5 bases). There are 11 residues in the CDR3. V was pared by 5 bases and J by 9 bases, with 8 bases between. The germline gives CDR1 LNHDA, CDR2 SQIVND (reference sequence). The CDR3: CASSWRSEQFF. For the CDR3, the DNA is TGTGCCAGTAGTTGGAGGTCTGAGCAGTTCTTC.

The chain recombines TRBV15 with TRBJ1-1; D is ambiguous. CDR1 and CDR2 from the germline V gene are LNHNV and YYDKDF (reference sequence). V lost 0 bases to trimming and J lost 3 bases, with 11 bases between them. CDR3 length equals 15 residues. The CDR3 region is CATSRDRGAHTEAFF. CDR3 nucleotide sequence: TGTGCCACCAGCAGAGATCGAGGAGCACACACTGAAGCTTTCTTT.

As concerns this clonotype: A single base separates this from a much larger clone, so it may be a read error. The rearrangement links TRBV20-1 to TRBJ2-7; 13 bases agree with TRBD2. The CDR3 has 17 amino acids. V dropped 0 bases and J dropped 2; count of bases not matched to a gene: 7. CDR1 DFQATT and CDR2 SNEGSKA come from the germline V gene (reference sequence). CDR3 region: CSARDVTSGRAAYEQYF. As DNA, the CDR3 is TGCAGTGCTAGAGATGTAACTAGCGGGAGGGCCGCCTACGAGCAGTACTTC.

The sample holds many counts of this clonotype. The chain couples TRBV24-1 to TRBJ2-2, with a possible D match to TRBD1 (6 bases). In germline, CDR1 is KGHDR, CDR2 SFDVKD. Trimming left V 0 bases short and J 5 bases short, with 12 bases between. This CDR3 spans 16 amino acids. Written as DNA, the CDR3 is TGTGCCACCAGTGATTTGAGGGGGTCAGCAACCGGGGAGCTGTTTTTT. It yields the protein CATSDLRGSATGELFF.

This clonotype was detected only a few times. The chain joins TRBV9 to TRBJ1-2; D ambiguous. Per the germline V gene, CDR1 is SGDLS and CDR2 is YYNGEE. V lost 7 bases to trimming and J lost 5 bases, with 9 bases between them. The CDR3 loop spans 11 amino acids. This CDR3 reads CASGGAYGYTF. The CDR3 DNA is TGTGCCAGCGGAGGAGCGTATGGCTACACCTTC.